This T cell receptor beta chain came from a study of CD8 T cells in ankylosing spondylitis. Study observations and caveats: Among TCR beta sequences, a motif of roughly 8 highly homologous variants appeared characteristic of ankylosing spondylitis blood.

A single record per CDR3 protein comes from TCRdb applying MiXCR to the 5' RACE reads. The sample includes some 800,000 distinct CDR3 sequences, 12% of them seen just once. The CDR3 covers 15 residues. The V gene's germline CDR1 is SGHTA and CDR2 FQGNSA. Trimming pared 2 bases from V and 2 bases from J, leaving 11 bases between. In the case of this clonotype: Its antigen is unidentified.

This TCR came from a male donor with ankylosing spondylitis. The rearrangement joins TRBV7-2 to TRBJ2-3; D gene unclear. The sequencing input was blood, either unsorted or a sorted T cell fraction (not recorded which). The CDR3 sequence: CASSLQRSFTDTQYF. CDR3 in DNA: TGTGCCAGCAGCTTACAGCGCTCTTTCACAGATACGCAGTATTTT.